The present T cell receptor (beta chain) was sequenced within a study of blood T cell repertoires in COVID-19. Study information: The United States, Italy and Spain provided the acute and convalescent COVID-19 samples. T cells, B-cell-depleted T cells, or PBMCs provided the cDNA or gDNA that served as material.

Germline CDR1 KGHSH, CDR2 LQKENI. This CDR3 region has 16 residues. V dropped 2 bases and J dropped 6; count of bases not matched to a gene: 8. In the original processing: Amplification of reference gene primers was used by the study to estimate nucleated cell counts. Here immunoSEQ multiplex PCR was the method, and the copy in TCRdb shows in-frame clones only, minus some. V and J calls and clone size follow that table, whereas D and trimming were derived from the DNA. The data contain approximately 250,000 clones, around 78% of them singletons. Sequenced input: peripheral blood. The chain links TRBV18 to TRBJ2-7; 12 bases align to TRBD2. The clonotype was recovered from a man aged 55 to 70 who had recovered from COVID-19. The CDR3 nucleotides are TGTGCCAGCTCACCATCGGCTAGCGGGGGGGCCAGCGAGCAGTACTTC. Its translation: CASSPSASGGASEQYF. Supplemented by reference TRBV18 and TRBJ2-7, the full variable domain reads NAGVMQNPRHLVRRRGQEARLRCSPMKGHSHVYWYRQLPEEGLKFMVYLQKENIIDESGMPKERFSAEFPKEGPSILRIQQVVRGDSAAYFCASSPSASGGASEQYFGPGTRLTVT.